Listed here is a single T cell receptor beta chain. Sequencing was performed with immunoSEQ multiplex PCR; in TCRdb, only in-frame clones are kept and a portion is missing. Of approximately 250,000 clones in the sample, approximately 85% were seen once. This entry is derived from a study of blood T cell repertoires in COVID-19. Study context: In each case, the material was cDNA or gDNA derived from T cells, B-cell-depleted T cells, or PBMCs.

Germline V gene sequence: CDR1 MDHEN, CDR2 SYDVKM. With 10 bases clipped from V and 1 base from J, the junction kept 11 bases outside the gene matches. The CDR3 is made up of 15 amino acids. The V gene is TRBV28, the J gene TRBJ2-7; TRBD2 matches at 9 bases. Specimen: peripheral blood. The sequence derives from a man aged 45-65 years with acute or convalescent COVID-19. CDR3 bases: TGTGCCACCAACATGGCTAGCGGGACTTCCTACGAGCAGTACTTC. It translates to CATNMASGTSYEQYF. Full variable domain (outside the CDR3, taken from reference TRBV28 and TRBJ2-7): DVKVTQSSRYLVKRTGEKVFLECVQDMDHENMFWYRQDPGLGLRLIYFSYDVKMKEKGDIPEGYSVSREKKERFSLILESASTNQTSMYLCATNMASGTSYEQYFGPGTRLTVT.